This T cell receptor (beta chain) comes out of a study of blood T cell repertoires in COVID-19. Study at large: Material from acute and convalescent COVID-19 was sourced from the United States, Italy and Spain. PBMCs, B-cell-depleted T cells, or T cells were the source of the cDNA or gDNA that made up the material.

Methods used by the authors: Amplification of reference gene primers was used by the study to estimate nucleated cell counts. Sequenced by immunoSEQ multiplex PCR; TCRdb stores in-frame clones only, minus some. The V and J calls and clone size come from that table; D and trimming were worked out from the DNA. The sample comprises fewer than 300,000 clones, around 90% of which are singletons, and 0.8% rests with the top ten. The TCR comes from a young woman with acute or convalescent COVID-19. Source material: peripheral blood.

CDR3 sequence: CASSSPGIGYGYTF. The CDR3, as DNA: TGTGCCAGCAGTTCCCCAGGGATCGGCTATGGCTACACCTTC. The genes are TRBV6-5 and TRBJ1-2; possibly TRBD1 for D (5 bases). The length of the CDR3 is 14 residues. V was trimmed by 4 bases and J by 4 bases, leaving 13 bases between them. From germline, CDR1 is MNHEY and CDR2 SVGAGI.